The clone carrying this T cell receptor beta chain was seen only a few times. This specimen comes from a study of blood T cells in healthy people across ages. V lost 1 base and J 7 bases, leaving 11 bases between the germline ends. Germline lookup yields CDR1 LGHDT and CDR2 YNNKEL (reference sequence). The CDR3 runs 14 residues. Primers used in a second PCR of roughly 7 to 11 cycles were a sample-barcoded 5' primer and a J-beta primer mix. A single record per CDR3 protein comes from TCRdb applying MiXCR to the 5' RACE reads. The sample records 580,000 or so distinct CDR3 sequences, around 48% being singletons.

This clonotype originated in a man aged 80 or over in good health. The chain joins TRBV3-1 to TRBJ1-5; TRBD1 is a possible D gene (6 bases). Sequencing input: blood. The CDR3 spells CASSQGSGGQPQHF. The CDR3 region has the DNA TGTGCCAGCAGCCAAGGATCTGGGGGCCAGCCCCAGCATTTT.